The clone carrying this T cell receptor beta chain showed up just a few times. No antigen is known for it. This sample was taken from a study of blood T cells in healthy people across ages. Study-level background: Per two T cells, about one barcoded beta molecule was captured through template switching. The study's findings and limits: Investigators viewed diversity estimates from one million T cells as underestimates, the study reported. Diversity was higher, and naive CD4+ cells more numerous, in long-lived donors than in aged donors. The study could not conclusively compare naive and antigen-experienced cells, given its unsorted PBMCs.

This CDR3 has 13 amino acids. Germline loops: CDR1 SGHVS, CDR2 FQNEAQ. Trimming stripped 3 bases from V and 7 bases from J, with 12 bases between. The second PCR ran roughly 7 to 12 cycles with a sample-barcoded 5' primer and J-beta primers. TCRdb passed the 5' RACE reads through MiXCR, listing each CDR3 protein once. The sample lists around 870,000 distinct CDR3 sequences, under 35% occurring once. This clonotype was obtained from a woman older than 75 in good health. The chain links TRBV7-8 to TRBJ1-2; D perhaps matches TRBD1 (5 bases). Material: blood. CDR3 DNA sequence: TGTGCCAGCAGCTTCGGCAGGGCGGGTGGCTACACCTTC. This sequence encodes CASSFGRAGGYTF.